Following are 26 T cell receptor beta chains from one sample sequenced in a study of T cell changes during pregnancy in multiple sclerosis. Some clones are missing from TCRdb's copy, which holds only in-frame ones; the method was immunoSEQ multiplex PCR. In the table there are tens of thousands of clones, over 85% of which are singletons. The source material was peripheral blood, sampled in the second trimester of pregnancy. The origin of the receptors is a female donor in good health, enrolled as a control in a pregnancy study.

V is TRBV6-1 and J is TRBJ1-2; TRBD1 matches at 7 bases. Germline CDR1 is MNHNS and CDR2 is SASEGT. With 8 bases clipped from V and 3 bases from J, the junction kept 12 bases outside the gene matches. This CDR3 has 15 amino acids. The CDR3 is CASLTDRAKDYGYTF. The CDR3 region has the DNA TGTGCCAGCCTTACTGACAGGGCAAAGGACTATGGCTACACCTTC.

V is TRBV14 and J is TRBJ2-7, with 8 bases that match TRBD1. This CDR3 contains 15 residues. Germline lookup yields CDR1 SGHDN and CDR2 FVKESK. Trimming cost V 4 bases and J 1 base; bases outside gene matches: 6. CDR3 DNA sequence: TGTGCCAGCAGCCTTCCGGGACAGGATTCCTACGAGCAGTACTTC. This sequence encodes CASSLPGQDSYEQYF.

Only one count was recorded for this clone. This chain links TRBV5-6 with TRBJ1-4; D gene uncertain. This CDR3 has 13 residues. Trimming took 1 base from V and 7 from J, leaving 8 bases between them. From germline, CDR1 is SGHDT and CDR2 YYEEEE. Here the CDR3 reads CASSLSGREKLFF. The CDR3 region has the DNA TGTGCCAGCAGCTTGTCAGGCCGTGAAAAACTGTTTTTT.

The chain is built from TRBV19 and TRBJ2-5, with 7 bases that match TRBD1. Per the germline V gene, CDR1 is LNHDA and CDR2 is SQIVND (reference sequence). The CDR3 extends over 14 amino acids. Trimming at V came to 1 base and at J to 3 bases, leaving 2 bases not matched to a gene. CDR3 protein: CASSIGGGEETQYF. Written as DNA, the CDR3 is TGTGCCAGTAGTATAGGAGGGGGCGAAGAGACCCAGTACTTC.

The genes are TRBV18 and TRBJ1-1; TRBD1 might be the D (6 bases). Trimming cost V 0 bases and J 8 bases, with 13 bases left between them. CDR1 and CDR2 (germline): KGHSH, LQKENI. The CDR3 covers 14 residues. CDR3 residues: CASSPPQGSGEAFF. DNA of the CDR3: TGTGCCAGCTCACCACCACAGGGCTCCGGGGAAGCTTTCTTT.

This chain joins TRBV2 and TRBJ1-5, with 8 bases that match TRBD1. Germline V lookup: CDR1 SNHLY, CDR2 FYNNEI. The ends lost 7 bases at V and 5 bases at J; junction bases unmatched: 7. The CDR3 contains 14 residues. CDR3 DNA sequence: TGTGCCAGCATTGGTACAGGGGGTCATCAGCCCCAGCATTTT. Translation: CASIGTGGHQPQHF.

The chain has TRBV7-9 and TRBJ2-5; 11 bases align to TRBD2. This CDR3 region has 15 residues. V trimming: 5 bases; J trimming: 2 bases; junction bases outside the gene matches: 4. CDR1 SEHNR and CDR2 FQNEAQ come from the germline V gene (reference sequence). The CDR3 sequence is CASSRTSGPQETQYF. The CDR3 nucleotides read TGTGCCAGCAGCCGGACTAGCGGGCCTCAAGAGACCCAGTACTTC. Combining the CDR3 with reference TRBV7-9 and TRBJ2-5 gives the whole variable domain DTGVSQNPRHKITKRGQNVTFRCDPISEHNRLYWYRQTLGQGPEFLTYFQNEAQLEKSRLLSDRFSAERPKGSFSTLEIQRTEQGDSAMYLCASSRTSGPQETQYFGPGTRLLVL.

V usage is TRBV7-9 and J usage is TRBJ1-4; TRBD1 is a possible D gene (5 bases). CDR1 SEHNR and CDR2 FQNEAQ come from the germline V gene (reference sequence). The CDR3 is 15 residues long. V was pared by 7 bases and J by 6 bases, with 18 bases between. The CDR3 region has the DNA TGTGCCAGCATCTGGGGTGTGGGGGGAGATGAAAAACTGTTTTTT. It is translated as CASIWGVGGDEKLFF.

This chain uses TRBV9 with TRBJ1-6, with 8 bases fitting TRBD1. CDR3 length: 15 residues. CDR1 and CDR2 from the germline V gene are SGDLS and YYNGEE. V gave up 3 bases and J gave up 7 bases; unmatched junction bases: 6. CDR3 nucleotide sequence: TGTGCCAGCAGCGCTGAGGACAGGGTAAATTCACCCCTCCACTTT. Translated, it gives CASSAEDRVNSPLHF. The variable domain in full, with the rest retrieved from reference TRBV9 and TRBJ1-6, is DSGVTQTPKHLITATGQRVTLRCSPRSGDLSVYWYQQSLDQGLQFLIQYYNGEERAKGNILERFSAQQFPDLHSELNLSSLELGDSALYFCASSAEDRVNSPLHFGNGTRLTVT.

This chain links TRBV5-1 with TRBJ2-7; TRBD1 agrees at 10 bases. Germline CDR1 is SGHRS and CDR2 is YFSETQ. CDR3 length equals 14 residues. J gave up 3 bases and V 4 bases, and 4 bases lay outside the gene matches. The CDR3 spells CASSRDRGIYEQYF. In DNA, the CDR3 is TGCGCCAGCAGCAGGGACAGGGGCATCTACGAGCAGTACTTC.

V usage is TRBV19 and J usage is TRBJ2-1, with 8 bases lining up with TRBD2. The CDR3 is made up of 13 amino acids. V lost 8 bases and J lost 6; bases outside the gene matches: 6. Germline CDR1 reads LNHDA; CDR2 reads SQIVND (reference sequence). DNA for the CDR3: TGTGCCAGTGGGATAGCGGGGATCAATGAGCAGTTCTTC. Translating gives CASGIAGINEQFF.

This clone has more than one count but fewer than ten. CDR3 residues: CSVELGQVAFF. CDR3 nucleotide sequence: TGCAGCGTTGAATTGGGACAGGTCGCTTTCTTT. The chain carries TRBV29-1 and TRBJ1-1; 8 bases are shared with TRBD1. V shed 2 bases and J 11 bases; nucleotides not matched to a gene: 4. CDR1 is SQVTM, CDR2 ANQGSEA, per germline. CDR3 length: 11 amino acids.

The gene calls are TRBV5-8 and TRBJ1-6, with D perhaps matching TRBD1 (6 bases). Germline lookup yields CDR1 SGHTS and CDR2 YDEGEE. V lost 0 bases, J lost 8 bases, and 15 bases lay in between. This CDR3 spans 16 amino acids. CDR3 region: CASSLGRGTQYSPLHF. As DNA, the CDR3 is TGTGCCAGCAGCTTGGGTAGGGGGACACAATATTCACCCCTCCACTTT.

The V gene is TRBV4-2, the J gene TRBJ2-5; tentative D call: TRBD2 (5 bases). The CDR3 extends over 14 amino acids. The ends were cut back, 5 bases at V and 5 bases at J, with 15 bases in the middle. CDR1 is LGHNA, CDR2 YNFKEQ, per germline. CDR3 in amino acids: CASSASGVAETQYF. DNA of the CDR3: TGTGCCAGCAGCGCCTCCGGGGTTGCTGAGACCCAGTACTTC.

V is TRBV7-8 and J is TRBJ1-2; TRBD1 is a possible D gene (6 bases). The CDR3 spans 14 residues. Germline values: CDR1 SGHVS, CDR2 FQNEAQ. Trimming took 3 bases from V and 3 from J, leaving 11 bases between them. CDR3 region: CASSFNRDDYGYTF. In DNA, the CDR3 is TGTGCCAGCAGCTTCAACAGGGATGACTATGGCTACACCTTC.

The chain couples TRBV18 to TRBJ2-5; 7 nucleotides align to TRBD1. The V segment lost 5 bases and the J segment 1 base; nucleotides outside the gene matches: 7. Germline V gives CDR1 KGHSH, CDR2 LQKENI. The CDR3 is 15 amino acids. Here the CDR3 DNA reads TGTGCCAGCTCATCAAGGGGACAGATCCAAGAGACCCAGTACTTC. As protein: CASSSRGQIQETQYF.

J is TRBJ1-6 and V is TRBV6-5, with TRBD1 matching over 9 bases. The CDR3 sequence is 14 residues long. V shed 0 bases and J 19 bases; nucleotides not matched to a gene: 10. CDR1 is MNHEY, CDR2 SVGAGI, per germline. CDR3 nucleotide sequence: TGTGCCAGCAGTTACTCGAGCGGACAGGGGCCGTCGCACTTT. Its translation is CASSYSSGQGPSHF.

The chain couples TRBV7-2 to TRBJ1-2; 7 bases line up with TRBD1. The CDR3 contains 16 residues. V lost 3 bases and J lost 0; bases outside the gene matches: 7. Per germline, CDR1 SGHTA and CDR2 FQGNSA. The CDR3 protein is CASSLQQGRTNYGYTF. The CDR3 DNA follows: TGTGCCAGCAGCTTGCAACAGGGGAGAACTAACTATGGCTACACCTTC.

The chain joins TRBV19 to TRBJ1-1; 8 nucleotides agree with TRBD1. With 5 bases clipped from V and 3 bases from J, the junction kept 2 bases outside the gene matches. Germline lookup yields CDR1 LNHDA and CDR2 SQIVND (reference sequence). There are 13 residues in the CDR3. The DNA of the CDR3 is TGTGCCAGTAGTGCAGGGGGCTACACTGAAGCTTTCTTT. Its translation is CASSAGGYTEAFF.

This chain joins TRBV7-8 and TRBJ1-1, with D possibly matching TRBD1 (5 bases). Germline lookup yields CDR1 SGHVS and CDR2 FQNEAQ. V lost 5 bases and J lost 5, with 18 bases in between. The CDR3 loop spans 15 amino acids. CDR3 protein: CASSTSQGYGTEAFF. CDR3 sequence (DNA): TGTGCCAGCAGCACGTCCCAGGGCTATGGAACTGAAGCTTTCTTT.

This clone was seen a single time. The chain combines TRBV10-2 with TRBJ2-1, with 11 nucleotides matching TRBD2. V shed 7 bases and J 2 bases; nucleotides not matched to a gene: 4. Looked up from germline, CDR1 is WSHSY and CDR2 is SAAADI. The CDR3 runs 15 residues. CDR3 in DNA: TGCGCCAGCACCCCGGGACTAGCGGCCTACAATGAGCAGTTCTTC. It specifies CASTPGLAAYNEQFF.

V and J are TRBV14 and TRBJ2-7, with D perhaps TRBD1 (6 bases). The CDR3 is made up of 15 amino acids. Trimming took 1 base from V and 0 from J, leaving 10 bases between them. Germline CDR1 SGHDN, CDR2 FVKESK. The CDR3 DNA reads TGTGCCAGCAGCCAAGTCGACAGGAACTCCTACGAGCAGTACTTC. Protein: CASSQVDRNSYEQYF.

In DNA form, the CDR3 reads TGTGCCAGCAGCATCGAAAAAAGGGGGCGTGGGTATGGCTACACCTTC. Translation: CASSIEKRGRGYGYTF. The chain carries TRBV2 and TRBJ1-2; 7 bases agree with TRBD1. This CDR3 spans 16 amino acids. The V segment lost 6 bases and the J segment 5 bases; nucleotides outside the gene matches: 15. Germline assignment: CDR1 SNHLY and CDR2 FYNNEI.

V is TRBV7-2 and J is TRBJ1-2, with D unclear. V was pared by 5 bases and J by 3 bases, with 10 bases between. Per germline, CDR1 SGHTA and CDR2 FQGNSA. This CDR3 contains 13 residues. The CDR3 sequence: CASSPRGYYGYTF. Here the CDR3 DNA reads TGTGCCAGCAGCCCTCGAGGGTACTATGGCTACACCTTC.

The chain combines TRBV7-8 with TRBJ1-5; perhaps TRBD1 as D (6 bases). The CDR3 is 19 amino acids. Looked up from germline, CDR1 is SGHVS and CDR2 is FQNEAQ. Trimming pared 2 bases from V and 0 bases from J, leaving 20 bases between. The CDR3 here is CASSLITGPRQYSNQPQHF. CDR3 DNA sequence: TGTGCCAGCAGCTTAATCACAGGGCCTAGACAATATAGCAATCAGCCCCAGCATTTT.

This clone was observed a handful of times. The chain uses TRBV5-4 and TRBJ1-1, with D possibly TRBD1 on 6 matching bases. This CDR3 spans 13 amino acids. Trimming stripped 4 bases from V and 7 bases from J, with 14 bases between. In germline, CDR1 is SGHNT, CDR2 YYREEE (reference sequence). CDR3 nucleotides: TGTGCCAGCAGCCACCGAGGGGGTATTGAAGCTTTCTTT. Its protein is CASSHRGGIEAFF.